The sample holds many counts of the clone carrying this TCR beta chain. This entry is derived from a study of blood T cells in healthy people across ages. A second roughly 6 to 12 cycle PCR used barcoded and J-beta primers. TCRdb fed the 5' RACE reads into MiXCR, producing one record per CDR3 protein. This sample has around 1.1 million distinct CDR3 sequences, with more than 30% found just once. Between the trimmed V and J ends, which lost 6 bases and 9 bases, there was a span of 15 bases. This CDR3 contains 12 residues. In germline, CDR1 is SQVTM, CDR2 ANQGSEA. The sequenced material came from blood. This TCR came from a man between 18 and 29 years old in good health. The chain carries TRBV29-1 and TRBJ2-1; D is unresolved. Written as DNA, the CDR3 is TGCAGCGTACTAATTCCGAGAGGTGAGCAGTTCTTC. The encoded protein is CSVLIPRGEQFF.